One and the same sample provided the 17 T cell receptor beta chains below, sequenced in a study of blood T cell repertoires in COVID-19. Profiling relied on immunoSEQ multiplex PCR, and the TCRdb table lists in-frame clones only, not all of them. This sample has tens of thousands of clones; roughly 83% occur once, and the top ten carry approximately 40%. Sequencing was performed on peripheral blood. Every receptor here comes from a man at least 80 years old with acute or convalescent COVID-19.

The gene calls are TRBV7-2 and TRBJ2-2, with D tentatively TRBD1 (7 bases). This CDR3 comprises 15 residues. Germline V lookup: CDR1 SGHTA, CDR2 FQGNSA. V dropped 5 bases and J dropped 4 bases, with 14 bases sitting between them. The CDR3 nucleotides are TGTGCCAGCAGCCCCTCCCAGGGGGGCACCGGGGAGCTGTTTTTT. Its protein product is CASSPSQGGTGELFF.

The J gene is TRBJ2-2, the V gene TRBV5-4, with 12 bases identical to TRBD1. This CDR3 comprises 16 residues. The V and J ends lost 2 bases and 2 bases, in that order; junction bases with no gene match: 1. Germline lookup yields CDR1 SGHNT and CDR2 YYREEE (reference sequence). This CDR3 reads CASSLGTGGNTGELFF. The CDR3 bases are TGTGCCAGCAGCTTAGGGACAGGGGGCAACACCGGGGAGCTGTTTTTT.

V gene TRBV19 combines with J gene TRBJ2-7, with 7 bases lining up with TRBD1. Germline lookup yields CDR1 LNHDA and CDR2 SQIVND (reference sequence). V shed 3 bases and J 3 bases; nucleotides not matched to a gene: 5. The CDR3 contains 14 residues. The CDR3 sequence: CASSMGQMNYEQYF. The CDR3 nucleotides are TGTGCCAGTAGTATGGGACAGATGAACTACGAGCAGTACTTC. The whole variable domain, remainder taken from reference TRBV19 and TRBJ2-7, is DGGITQSPKYLFRKEGQNVTLSCEQNLNHDAMYWYRQDPGQGLRLIYYSQIVNDFQKGDIAEGYSVSREKKESFPLTVTSAQKNPTAFYLCASSMGQMNYEQYFGPGTRLTVT.

The chain carries TRBV7-8 and TRBJ1-6, with 7 bases matching TRBD1. Losses at the gene ends were 3 bases for V and 8 bases for J; bases not matched to a gene: 4. CDR3 size: 14 residues. The germline gives CDR1 SGHVS, CDR2 FQNEAQ. The CDR3 bases are TGTGCCAGCAGCTTTGCAGGGGGATATTCACCCCTCCACTTT. Its protein product is CASSFAGGYSPLHF.

The count of this clone is one. The V and J genes are TRBV28 and TRBJ2-3; the D gene is possibly TRBD1 (5 bases). The CDR3 is 16 residues long. Germline values: CDR1 MDHEN, CDR2 SYDVKM. Trimming removed 5 bases from V and 8 bases from J, with 23 bases in between. This CDR3 is CASSPPGISLFGTQYF. In nucleotides, the CDR3 is TGTGCCAGCAGTCCCCCAGGGATTTCGCTGTTTGGTACGCAGTATTTT. The full variable domain, its missing parts supplied by reference TRBV28 and TRBJ2-3, is DVKVTQSSRYLVKRTGEKVFLECVQDMDHENMFWYRQDPGLGLRLIYFSYDVKMKEKGDIPEGYSVSREKKERFSLILESASTNQTSMYLCASSPPGISLFGTQYFGPGTRLTVL.

The rearrangement links TRBV9 to TRBJ2-7; 7 nucleotides match TRBD2. J lost 5 bases, V lost 4 bases, and 12 bases had no gene match. Per germline, CDR1 SGDLS and CDR2 YYNGEE. This CDR3 has 15 amino acids. CDR3 sequence reads: CASSPRGAGEHEQYF. The DNA of the CDR3 is TGTGCCAGCAGCCCCCGAGGCGCGGGGGAACACGAGCAGTACTTC.

This chain uses TRBV28 with TRBJ1-1; D remains unclear. CDR3 size: 14 residues. V was pared by 5 bases and J by 4 bases, with 14 bases between. Germline V gene lookup returns CDR1 MDHEN and CDR2 SYDVKM. The CDR3 nucleotides read TGTGCCAGCAGTCCGCTTGGGTCGGGCACTGAAGCTTTCTTT. This translates into CASSPLGSGTEAFF.

The chain joins TRBV5-6 to TRBJ2-1; the D gene is possibly TRBD2 (6 bases). Trimming took off 5 bases at V and 9 bases at J, with 12 bases between the two ends. The CDR3 totals 12 residues. Germline CDR1 SGHDT, CDR2 YYEEEE. The CDR3 DNA follows: TGTGCCAGCAGTTCCCCGCGGGGTGAGCAGTTCTTC. Protein sequence: CASSSPRGEQFF.

This clone was recorded once. J is TRBJ1-1 and V is TRBV5-6; D is possibly TRBD1 (5 bases). From germline, CDR1 is SGHDT and CDR2 YYEEEE. The length of the CDR3 is 15 residues. Trimming shortened V by 1 base and J by 2 bases, and 12 bases separated the two germline ends. CDR3 nucleotides: TGTGCCAGCAGCTTGCCCGTCCAGGGTAACACTGAAGCTTTCTTT. Residues: CASSLPVQGNTEAFF.

The V and J genes are TRBV4-1 and TRBJ1-4; the match to TRBD1 covers 9 bases. CDR1 and CDR2 from the germline V gene are MGHRA and YSYEKL. The CDR3 covers 15 residues. Trimming at V came to 4 bases and at J to 11 bases, leaving 11 bases not matched to a gene. This CDR3 reads CASSPAGTGQVKLFF. CDR3 sequence (DNA): TGCGCCAGCAGCCCAGCCGGGACAGGGCAGGTGAAACTGTTTTTT.

This rearrangement joins TRBV3-1 (or the pseudogene TRBV3-2) to TRBJ2-6, with unresolved D. This CDR3 spans 16 amino acids. Trimming removed 4 bases at V and 0 bases at J, with 10 bases between. The V gene's germline CDR1 is LGHDT and CDR2 YNNKEL (reference sequence). CDR3 protein: CASSPAGFSGANVLTF. CDR3 sequence (DNA): TGTGCCAGCAGCCCGGCCGGGTTCTCTGGGGCCAACGTCCTGACTTTC.

This clone was counted between two and nine times. The V and J genes are TRBV19 and TRBJ1-3; perhaps TRBD1 as D (5 bases). This CDR3 region has 14 residues. Per germline, CDR1 LNHDA and CDR2 SQIVND (reference sequence). The V and J ends lost 6 bases and 3 bases respectively, with 12 bases between them. Here the CDR3 DNA reads TGTGCCAGTAGGGAGCCGGGGGTTGGAAACACCATATATTTT. It translates to CASREPGVGNTIYF.

The V call is TRBV3-1 (or the pseudogene TRBV3-2), the J call TRBJ2-2, with 10 bases fitting TRBD2. The trim removed 0 bases at V and 9 bases at J, leaving 4 bases unmatched. This CDR3 is built from 15 residues. Germline CDR1 reads LGHDT; CDR2 reads YNNKEL (reference sequence). The CDR3 protein is CASSQDELAGRELFF. In DNA form, the CDR3 reads TGTGCCAGCAGCCAAGATGAACTAGCGGGACGGGAGCTGTTTTTT.

CDR3 sequence reads: CASSYRQGRTKNIQYF. The CDR3 DNA follows: TGTGCCAGCAGTTACCGACAGGGACGAACCAAAAACATTCAGTACTTC. The rearrangement joins TRBV2 to TRBJ2-4, with 7 bases lining up with TRBD1. The junction had 9 bases not matched to a gene; V was cut back by 5 bases and J by 2 bases. CDR1 and CDR2 from the germline V gene are SNHLY and FYNNEI. The CDR3 is made up of 16 amino acids.

The chain links TRBV28 to TRBJ1-3; the D is unclear. Deletions cut 4 bases from V and 0 bases from J, with 10 bases between. Germline values: CDR1 MDHEN, CDR2 SYDVKM. The CDR3 is 15 amino acids. This chain's CDR3 is CASSSVFFSGNTIYF. The CDR3 DNA follows: TGTGCCAGCAGTTCCGTTTTTTTCTCTGGAAACACCATATATTTT.

The rearrangement links TRBV7-9 to TRBJ1-2; D unresolved. CDR1 is SEHNR and CDR2 is FQNEAQ in the germline V gene (reference sequence). Trimming cost V 1 base and J 1 base, with 7 bases left between them. The CDR3 contains 14 residues. CDR3 region: CASSLVGDNYGYTF. In DNA form, the CDR3 reads TGTGCCAGCAGCTTAGTCGGTGATAACTATGGCTACACCTTC.

The gene calls are TRBV7-2 and TRBJ2-5; possible D gene TRBD2, 7 bases. The V gene's germline CDR1 is SGHTA and CDR2 FQGNSA. The CDR3 contains 13 residues. Trimming took 5 bases from V and 3 from J, leaving 10 bases between them. CDR3: CASSRGGEETQYF. The CDR3 region has the DNA TGTGCCAGCAGCCGAGGGGGGGAAGAGACCCAGTACTTC.